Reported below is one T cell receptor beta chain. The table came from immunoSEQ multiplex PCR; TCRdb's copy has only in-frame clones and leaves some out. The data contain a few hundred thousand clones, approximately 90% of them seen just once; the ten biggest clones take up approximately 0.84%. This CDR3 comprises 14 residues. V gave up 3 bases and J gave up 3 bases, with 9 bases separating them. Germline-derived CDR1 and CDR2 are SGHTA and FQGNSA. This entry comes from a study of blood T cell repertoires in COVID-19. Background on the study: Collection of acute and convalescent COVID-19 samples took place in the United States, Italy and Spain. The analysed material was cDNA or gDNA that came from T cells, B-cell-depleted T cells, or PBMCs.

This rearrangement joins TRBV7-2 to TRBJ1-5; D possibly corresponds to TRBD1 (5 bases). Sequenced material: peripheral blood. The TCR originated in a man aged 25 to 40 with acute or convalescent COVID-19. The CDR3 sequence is CASSFRQTNQPQHF. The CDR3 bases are TGTGCCAGCAGCTTTAGACAGACCAATCAGCCCCAGCATTTT.